Each of the 4 T cell receptor beta chains below was sequenced from the same sample in a study of cytomegalovirus exposure and HLA in healthy donors. PCR amplification relied on 60 Vbeta primers (plus 13 Jbeta primers). The table came from immunoSEQ multiplex PCR; TCRdb's copy has only in-frame clones and leaves some out. Of 170,000 or so clones in the sample, roughly four fifths were seen once. What was sequenced was PBMCs. The receptors derive from a man aged 50 or older in good health and CMV-seronegative.

This chain uses TRBV7-2 with TRBJ2-3; D possibly corresponds to TRBD1 (7 bases). The CDR3 loop spans 16 amino acids. Germline assignment: CDR1 SGHTA and CDR2 FQGNSA. The V and J ends lost 3 bases and 4 bases respectively, with 17 bases between them. CDR3 bases: TGTGCCAGCAGCTTCCGGAGAACAGGGGAGGCAGATACGCAGTATTTT. Residues: CASSFRRTGEADTQYF.

The chain has TRBV5-1 and TRBJ2-2; maybe TRBD1 (6 bases). The V and J ends lost 3 bases and 2 bases respectively, with 20 bases between them. This CDR3 is 18 amino acids long. CDR1 and CDR2 (germline): SGHRS, YFSETQ. The DNA of the CDR3 is TGCGCCAGCAGCTCCGGGACACAAAAGAGGGTTAACACCGGGGAGCTGTTTTTT. Translation: CASSSGTQKRVNTGELFF.

This chain connects TRBV4-2 to TRBJ1-2; 7 bases match TRBD1. V lost 4 bases and J lost 3; bases outside the gene matches: 11. CDR1 is LGHNA, CDR2 YNFKEQ, per germline. This CDR3 spans 16 amino acids. The CDR3 coding sequence is TGTGCCAGCAGCCCTACGACAGGGCAGCACGACTATGGCTACACCTTC. Protein product: CASSPTTGQHDYGYTF.

The CDR3 bases are TGTGCCAGCAGCGTAGGCGGTGGCAACTCCTACGAGCAGTACTTC. This translates into CASSVGGGNSYEQYF. The chain is built from TRBV9 and TRBJ2-7; D not resolved. V lost 0 bases and J lost 0, with 10 bases in between. In germline, CDR1 is SGDLS, CDR2 YYNGEE. The CDR3 length is 15 residues.